This TCR beta chain was identified during a study of T cells after posttransplantation cyclophosphamide. The study's findings and limits: Blood and skin or GI T cell repertoires showed limited TRB overlap.

In regard to this clone: Its target is not known.

Peripheral blood was collected from the related graft donor on the marrow donation day. Assay: immunoSEQ multiplex PCR; the TCRdb copy retains only in-frame clones and omits some. The table lists tens of thousands of clones, about 93% of them singletons. Source material: PBMCs. This clonotype was sampled from a woman in her twenties or thirties in good health and a related stem cell transplant donor.

The CDR3 here is CSVQGFDTGELFF. CDR3 nucleotide sequence: TGCAGCGTCCAGGGTTTCGACACCGGGGAGCTGTTTTTT. J is TRBJ2-2 and V is TRBV29-1; tentatively, D is TRBD1 (5 bases). Germline values: CDR1 SQVTM, CDR2 ANQGSEA. With 6 bases removed from V and 3 bases from J, the gap between germline ends came to 11 bases. The CDR3 consists of 13 residues.